Shown below are 11 T cell receptor beta chains from a single sample sequenced in a study of shared clonotypes between healthy human individuals. The method was immunoSEQ multiplex PCR; TCRdb's version includes in-frame clones alone and lacks a portion of them. The sample lists roughly 850,000 clones; around 96% were seen once. Terminally differentiated effector memory CD45RA+ cells were left out of the naive CD8 fraction, which was CD45RO-negative and positively selected for CCR7. The sample comprised naive CD8+ T cells sorted from blood. The receptors come from a man in his thirties or forties in good health.

The chain joins TRBV9 to TRBJ2-7; possibly TRBD1 or TRBD2 for D (5 bases each). Trimming cost V 10 bases and J 1 base, with 18 bases left between them. The CDR3 has 14 amino acids. Germline CDR1 reads SGDLS; CDR2 reads YYNGEE. CDR3 residues: CASPRGAGSYEQYF. The CDR3 bases are TGTGCCTCCCCCCGGGGCGCGGGTTCCTACGAGCAGTACTTC.

As DNA, the CDR3 is TGTGCCAGCAGCCCTGTCGCTAGCGGGAGTCATGAGCAGTTCTTC. This gives the protein CASSPVASGSHEQFF. V is TRBV6-5 and J is TRBJ2-1; 10 nucleotides agree with TRBD2. The CDR3 length is 15 residues. Per the germline V gene, CDR1 is MNHEY and CDR2 is SVGAGI. J was trimmed by 8 bases and V by 6 bases; bases with no gene match: 10.

The rearrangement links TRBV28 to TRBJ2-1; unclear D gene. The CDR3 covers 16 residues. The V gene's germline CDR1 is MDHEN and CDR2 SYDVKM. Trimming left V 7 bases short and J 4 bases short, with 20 bases between. The chain's CDR3 is CASTLSVGDGYNEQFF. CDR3 DNA: TGTGCCAGCACCCTCAGCGTGGGCGATGGATACAATGAGCAGTTCTTC.

This clone was observed a single time. The chain employs TRBV4-1 and TRBJ1-5, with D possibly being TRBD1 (5 bases). CDR1 and CDR2 (germline): MGHRA, YSYEKL. Trimming shortened V by 0 bases and J by 9 bases, and 9 bases separated the two germline ends. The CDR3 totals 13 residues. The CDR3 nucleotides are TGCGCCAGCAGCCAAGATTTGGGGGGGCCCCAGCATTTT. Its protein product is CASSQDLGGPQHF.

This clone occurred once. This sequence joins TRBV15 and TRBJ2-1; 7 bases align to TRBD2. V lost 6 bases and J lost 3; bases outside the gene matches: 11. Germline V lookup: CDR1 LNHNV, CDR2 YYDKDF (reference sequence). This CDR3 region has 16 residues. Written as DNA, the CDR3 is TGTGCCACCAGGTCGCCCAGCGGGGCTTACTACAATGAGCAGTTCTTC. The encoded protein is CATRSPSGAYYNEQFF.

This clone was counted once. The chain joins TRBV7-9 to TRBJ2-5, with TRBD2 identical over 7 bases. The V and J ends lost 3 bases and 3 bases, in that order; junction bases with no gene match: 10. CDR1 SEHNR and CDR2 FQNEAQ come from the germline V gene (reference sequence). CDR3 length: 16 residues. The CDR3 loop is CASSFLLLADKETQYF. The CDR3 DNA follows: TGTGCCAGCAGCTTTTTGTTGCTAGCGGACAAAGAGACCCAGTACTTC.

The V and J genes are TRBV7-9 and TRBJ2-7, with D tentatively TRBD1 or TRBD2 (7 bases each). The germline V and J ends were trimmed by 2 bases and 3 bases, with 14 bases remaining between them. The CDR3 runs 15 residues. Germline CDR1 and CDR2: SEHNR and FQNEAQ (reference sequence). As DNA, the CDR3 is TGTGCCAGCAGCTTAATGGGGGGGACAGACTACGAGCAGTACTTC. It codes for CASSLMGGTDYEQYF.

The chain recombines TRBV6-1 with TRBJ1-2, with D possibly being TRBD1 (5 bases). This CDR3 is built from 16 residues. Germline CDR1 reads MNHNS; CDR2 reads SASEGT. V was trimmed by 0 bases and J by 1 base, leaving 12 bases between them. The CDR3 sequence is CASSEALGGINYGYTF. The CDR3 DNA is TGTGCCAGCAGTGAAGCGCTGGGGGGAATTAACTATGGCTACACCTTC.

The chain combines TRBV5-3 with TRBJ2-4, with a weak D call TRBD1 (6 bases). TRBV5-3 is noted as an ORF with a role that remains uncertain. V was cut by 0 bases and J by 1 base, with 32 bases left in between. The CDR3 runs to 23 residues. CDR3: CARSLAQEEQGLVFRRAKNIQYF. As DNA, the CDR3 is TGTGCCAGAAGCTTGGCACAGGAAGAACAGGGTTTGGTTTTCCGACGCGCCAAAAACATTCAGTACTTC.

The genes are TRBV6-6 and TRBJ2-1, with D hard to call. The CDR3 extends over 13 amino acids. V gave up 5 bases and J gave up 8 bases, with 13 bases separating them. The V gene's germline CDR1 is MNHNY and CDR2 SVGAGI (reference sequence). The CDR3 sequence is CASSPTEKHEQFF. DNA of the CDR3: TGTGCCAGCAGTCCGACGGAAAAGCATGAGCAGTTCTTC.

The gene calls are TRBV10-3 and TRBJ1-3; 9 nucleotides match TRBD1. CDR3 length equals 17 residues. V gave up 3 bases and J gave up 1 base; unmatched junction bases: 7. The V gene's germline CDR1 is ENHRY and CDR2 SYGVKD. The CDR3 DNA reads as TGTGCCATCAGTGAAGGGACAGGGTTATTTTCTGGAAACACCATATATTTT. Protein product: CAISEGTGLFSGNTIYF.